This TCR beta chain was recovered during a study of T cell responses to AZD1222 COVID-19 vaccine. As for the study in general: Second-dose schedules of about 4 or about 12 weeks were combined. Overall study results and limits: With two AZD1222 doses given, Spike-specific TCR breadth and depth both rose. Nearly half of unique spike-specific TCRs reportedly avoided B.1.351 and B.1.1.7 mutated regions. Along spike, vaccine-associated CD4 TCRs were found throughout, with dominance at 160-218 and 743-854.

The data were produced by immunoSEQ multiplex PCR, yet TCRdb's version contains in-frame clones alone and is incomplete. Seen here are around 100,000 clones, around nine tenths observed once, and the top ten hold 15% to 20%. The germline gives CDR1 LGHNA, CDR2 YSLEER. The CDR3 consists of 15 residues. Details on this clone: Antigen: not known. At one end, the junction sequence differs from germline, possibly due to a read error.

The material was peripheral blood, obtained on day 0 of AZD1222 vaccination. The receptor's source is an adult in good health. The V call is TRBV4-3, the J call TRBJ2-5, with TRBD2 matching 7 bases. Here the CDR3 DNA reads TGCGCCAGCAGCCCGTTCCTAGCGGATCAAGAGACCCTGTACTTC. Translating it yields CASSPFLADQETLYF.